The 5 T cell receptor beta chains below were found in one sample sequenced in a study of blood T cell repertoires in COVID-19. Repertoires were generated with immunoSEQ multiplex PCR, while TCRdb's copy carries only in-frame clones and drops some. The data show roughly 97,000 clones, approximately 91% seen once. Sequences were obtained from peripheral blood. The receptors stem from a human donor in a cohort sampled during active COVID-19.

The rearrangement uses TRBV6-6 and TRBJ2-7, with TRBD2 identical over 11 bases. CDR3 length: 18 residues. Trimming at V came to 5 bases and at J to 1 base, leaving 13 bases not matched to a gene. Germline values: CDR1 MNHNY, CDR2 SVGAGI (reference sequence). In DNA, the CDR3 is TGTGCCAGCAGTCAACTTCCGAAACTAGCGGGAGAATCCTACGAGCAGTACTTC. It codes for CASSQLPKLAGESYEQYF.

The CDR3 coding sequence is TGTGCCAGCAGTTCGGGAACCTCCTACGAGCAGTACTTC. Encoded protein: CASSSGTSYEQYF. The chain carries TRBV28 and TRBJ2-7, with a tentative D call TRBD2 (5 bases). Germline loops: CDR1 MDHEN, CDR2 SYDVKM. CDR3 size: 13 residues. Trimming stripped 4 bases from V and 0 bases from J, with 7 bases between.

CDR3 sequence: CATSPGTGHYEQYF. In DNA, the CDR3 is TGTGCCACCAGTCCCGGGACAGGGCACTACGAGCAGTACTTC. The chain employs TRBV24-1 and TRBJ2-7; 9 bases agree with TRBD1. Germline V gene sequence: CDR1 KGHDR, CDR2 SFDVKD. The CDR3 has 14 residues. Trimming removed 6 bases from V and 3 bases from J; junction bases left unmatched: 5.

This clone was observed a single time. The chain has TRBV11-2 and TRBJ2-7; TRBD2 is a possible D gene (6 bases). V shed 0 bases and J shed 3 bases, with 12 bases lying between them. Germline-derived CDR1 and CDR2 are SGHAT and FQNNGV. This CDR3 region has 15 residues. The CDR3 region is CASSLEERAIYEQYF. DNA for the CDR3: TGTGCCAGCAGCTTAGAGGAGCGGGCTATCTACGAGCAGTACTTC.

In its sample, this clone was seen once. The chain has TRBV23-1 and TRBJ2-1; perhaps TRBD1 as D (6 bases). TRBV23-1 carries the ORF label, with uncertain function. V lost 7 bases and J 4 bases, leaving 20 bases between the germline ends. The CDR3 runs 16 residues. CDR3 sequence reads: CASNPKCQGFYNEQFF. The CDR3 DNA is TGCGCCAGCAACCCAAAGTGCCAGGGGTTTTACAATGAGCAGTTCTTC.